Listed here are 16 T cell receptor beta chains from one sample, sequenced in a study of shared clonotypes between healthy human individuals. Assay: immunoSEQ multiplex PCR; the TCRdb copy retains only in-frame clones and omits some. The sample contains over a million clones, about 96% of which appear only once. The sample consisted of naive CD4+ T cells sorted from blood. Described subset: CD45RA+ positively selected. These receptors all come from a man under 40 in good health.

In its sample, this clone was seen once. In DNA form, the CDR3 reads TGTGCCAGCAGTGACGGCGGCAATAGCAATCAGCCCCAGCATTTT. It codes for CASSDGGNSNQPQHF. The gene calls are TRBV2 and TRBJ1-5, with D uncertain. The V end lost 3 bases, the J end lost 0 bases, and 9 bases lay between the germline ends. The CDR3 extends over 15 amino acids. Looked up from germline, CDR1 is SNHLY and CDR2 is FYNNEI.

The chain uses TRBV2 and TRBJ2-5; possibly TRBD2 for D (7 bases). Deletions cut 6 bases from V and 5 bases from J, with 13 bases between. Germline V CDR1 and CDR2: SNHLY, FYNNEI. This CDR3 has 13 amino acids. CDR3 region: CASSAQGGETQYF. The DNA for the CDR3 is TGTGCCAGCAGCGCACAGGGAGGGGAGACCCAGTACTTC.

CDR3 region: CATSRPGLAGFNEQFF. The CDR3 DNA reads as TGTGCCACCAGCAGGCCGGGACTAGCGGGATTCAATGAGCAGTTCTTC. V usage is TRBV15 and J usage is TRBJ2-1; TRBD2 matches 13 bases. V trimming: 3 bases; J trimming: 6 bases; junction bases outside the gene matches: 5. The CDR3 consists of 16 residues. CDR1 and CDR2 from the germline V gene are LNHNV and YYDKDF (reference sequence). The variable domain in full, completed from reference TRBV15 and TRBJ2-1, reads DAMVIQNPRYQVTQFGKPVTLSCSQTLNHNVMYWYQQKSSQAPKLLFHYYDKDFNNEADTPDNFQSRRPNTSFCFLDIRSPGLGDTAMYLCATSRPGLAGFNEQFFGPGTRLTVL.

The chain uses TRBV28 and TRBJ1-2; 7 positions agree with TRBD1. Per germline, CDR1 MDHEN and CDR2 SYDVKM. The CDR3 is 16 residues long. V gave up 2 bases and J gave up 4 bases; unmatched junction bases: 10. The CDR3 DNA follows: TGTGCCAGCAGTTTAATTGACAGGGAAGGTACCTATGGCTACACCTTC. It codes for CASSLIDREGTYGYTF.

This chain links TRBV9 with TRBJ2-4, with D hard to call. This CDR3 comprises 13 residues. Germline CDR1 is SGDLS and CDR2 is YYNGEE. V gave up 0 bases and J gave up 7 bases, with 8 bases separating them. DNA for the CDR3: TGTGCCAGCAGCGTAGGAGGTGGGAACATTCAGTACTTC. This encodes CASSVGGGNIQYF.

This clone was detected once. The CDR3, as DNA: TGTGCCAGCAGTGAGCGGACAGGGACTAGCGGGAGGAGGAAAAATGAGCAGTTCTTC. This translates into CASSERTGTSGRRKNEQFF. The chain has TRBV2 and TRBJ2-1; 15 bases match TRBD2. With 3 bases clipped from V and 7 bases from J, the junction kept 13 bases outside the gene matches. The CDR3 sequence is 19 residues long. Germline values: CDR1 SNHLY, CDR2 FYNNEI.

The chain carries TRBV25-1 and TRBJ1-3; D ambiguous. CDR3 length equals 13 residues. The germline V and J ends were trimmed by 5 bases and 0 bases, with 5 bases remaining between them. Germline CDR1 is MGHDK and CDR2 is SYGVNS. CDR3 in amino acids: CASSPYSGNTIYF. In nucleotides, the CDR3 is TGTGCCAGCAGTCCGTACTCTGGAAACACCATATATTTT. Combining the CDR3 with reference TRBV25-1 and TRBJ1-3 gives the whole variable domain EADIYQTPRYLVIGTGKKITLECSQTMGHDKMYWYQQDPGMELHLIHYSYGVNSTEKGDLSSESTVSRIRTEHFPLTLESARPSHTSQYLCASSPYSGNTIYFGEGSWLTVV.

The gene calls are TRBV30 and TRBJ1-1, with TRBD1 matching over 8 bases. The CDR3 consists of 13 residues. The ends lost 3 bases at V and 3 bases at J; junction bases unmatched: 3. Per germline, CDR1 GTSNPN and CDR2 SVGIG (reference sequence). The CDR3 reads CAWSGQGHTEAFF. The CDR3 DNA sequence: TGTGCCTGGAGCGGACAGGGACACACTGAAGCTTTCTTT. Full variable domain (rest looked up from reference TRBV30 and TRBJ1-1): SQTIHQWPATLVQPVGSPLSLECTVEGTSNPNLYWYRQAAGRGLQLLFYSVGIGQISSEVPQNLSASRPQDRQFILSSKKLLLSDSGFYLCAWSGQGHTEAFFGQGTRLTVV.

Points on this clone: The sample has other DNA sequences that encode this CDR3 too. The chain couples TRBV7-2 to TRBJ2-7; 7 nucleotides match TRBD2. The CDR3 loop spans 14 amino acids. Germline V gives CDR1 SGHTA, CDR2 FQGNSA. V shed 0 bases and J 2 bases; nucleotides not matched to a gene: 1. The chain's CDR3 is CASSLAGGAYEQYF. The CDR3, as DNA: TGTGCCAGCAGCTTAGCGGGAGGGGCCTACGAGCAGTACTTC. Full variable domain (missing parts from reference TRBV7-2 and TRBJ2-7): GAGVSQSPSNKVTEKGKDVELRCDPISGHTALYWYRQSLGQGLEFLIYFQGNSAPDKSGLPSDRFSAERTGGSVSTLTIQRTQQEDSAVYLCASSLAGGAYEQYFGPGTRLTVT.

This clone was found once. This same CDR3 is encoded by further DNA sequences in the sample. J is TRBJ2-7 and V is TRBV25-1; D gene unclear. Germline CDR1 is MGHDK and CDR2 is SYGVNS. There are 11 residues in the CDR3. The V end lost 1 base, the J end lost 4 bases, and 2 bases lay between the germline ends. CDR3 loop: CASSESYEQYF. The CDR3 region has the DNA TGTGCCAGCAGTGAATCGTACGAGCAGTACTTC.

This chain joins TRBV11-3 and TRBJ2-2; perhaps TRBD2 as D (6 bases). Trimming took off 2 bases at V and 6 bases at J, with 10 bases between the two ends. Germline CDR1 SGHNT, CDR2 YENEEA. CDR3 length: 14 residues. The CDR3 loop reads CASSLLGGSGELFF. CDR3 DNA: TGTGCCAGCAGCTTATTGGGGGGATCCGGGGAGCTGTTTTTT.

This chain connects TRBV28 to TRBJ2-3; tentatively, D is TRBD2 (7 bases). Between the trimmed V and J ends, which lost 0 bases and 3 bases, there was a span of 13 bases. This CDR3 comprises 16 residues. Germline CDR1 and CDR2: MDHEN and SYDVKM. The CDR3 region is CASSLWGGQLTDTQYF. The CDR3 DNA sequence: TGTGCCAGCAGTTTATGGGGGGGGCAATTAACAGATACGCAGTATTTT.

The rearrangement joins TRBV7-3 to TRBJ2-3; 8 nucleotides match TRBD1. The ends lost 3 bases at V and 1 base at J; junction bases unmatched: 9. From germline, CDR1 is SGHTA and CDR2 FQGTGA. CDR3 size: 17 residues. This CDR3 reads CASSFLTGALGTDTQYF. CDR3 in DNA: TGTGCCAGCAGCTTTCTGACAGGGGCGCTTGGCACAGATACGCAGTATTTT.

The V gene is TRBV7-8, the J gene TRBJ2-3; 7 nucleotides line up with TRBD2. CDR3 length: 14 amino acids. V dropped 3 bases and J dropped 5; count of bases not matched to a gene: 5. Germline lookup yields CDR1 SGHVS and CDR2 FQNEAQ. The CDR3 loop reads CASSLGGRIDTQYF. The CDR3 DNA reads as TGTGCCAGCAGCTTGGGGGGGAGGATAGATACGCAGTATTTT.

V gene TRBV6-5 combines with J gene TRBJ1-1; tentative D call: TRBD1 (5 bases). Germline CDR1 and CDR2: MNHEY and SVGAGI. The CDR3 consists of 12 residues. V lost 5 bases and J 1 base, leaving 5 bases between the germline ends. The CDR3 loop reads CASSGQNTEAFF. DNA for the CDR3: TGTGCCAGCAGTGGACAGAACACTGAAGCTTTCTTT.

The chain joins TRBV7-8 to TRBJ2-7; 10 nucleotides agree with TRBD2. The CDR3 covers 15 residues. Trimming cost V 2 bases and J 2 bases; bases outside gene matches: 3. Germline V lookup: CDR1 SGHVS, CDR2 FQNEAQ. CDR3 in DNA: TGTGCCAGCAGCTTACTAGCGGGAGACCCCTACGAGCAGTACTTC. Translated, it gives CASSLLAGDPYEQYF.